The 28 T cell receptor beta chains reported below all come from one sample, sequenced in a study of blood T cells in healthy people across ages. Primed by a sample-barcoded 5' primer and a J-beta primer mix, a second PCR proceeded for about 7 to 11 cycles. TCRdb reanalysed the 5' RACE reads using MiXCR and keeps one entry per CDR3 protein. The sample has 1.5 million to 2 million distinct CDR3 sequences, 28% seen once. The sample consisted of blood. These receptors were obtained from a woman aged 25 to 39 in good health.

This clonotype was observed at least ten times. CDR3 in amino acids: CSVVGGISSTDTQYF. For the CDR3, the DNA is TGCAGCGTTGTGGGGGGGATCTCTAGCACAGATACGCAGTATTTT. J is TRBJ2-3 and V is TRBV29-1; 7 bases line up with TRBD2. The V gene's germline CDR1 is SQVTM and CDR2 ANQGSEA. V gave up 4 bases and J gave up 0 bases; unmatched junction bases: 7. The CDR3 has 15 residues.

This clonotype was detected only a few times. This sequence joins TRBV9 and TRBJ2-2; tentative D call: TRBD1 (5 bases). Per the germline V gene, CDR1 is SGDLS and CDR2 is YYNGEE. The CDR3 sequence is 14 residues long. Trimming shortened V by 5 bases and J by 8 bases, and 16 bases separated the two germline ends. CDR3 nucleotides: TGTGCCAGCAGACTCGAAGGGGCAGCGGGGGAGCTGTTTTTT. This encodes CASRLEGAAGELFF.

The chain joins TRBV5-1 to TRBJ2-7, with 13 bases that match TRBD2. J gave up 7 bases and V 0 bases, and 13 bases lay outside the gene matches. The CDR3 is 18 residues long. The V gene's germline CDR1 is SGHRS and CDR2 YFSETQ. In DNA, the CDR3 is TGCGCCAGCAGCTTGGGGACTAGCGGGAGAAGAGCCAACAATGAGCAGTACTTC. Its translation: CASSLGTSGRRANNEQYF. Full variable domain (rest looked up from reference TRBV5-1 and TRBJ2-7): KAGVTQTPRYLIKTRGQQVTLSCSPISGHRSVSWYQQTPGQGLQFLFEYFSETQRNKGNFPGRFSGRQFSNSRSEMNVSTLELGDSALYLCASSLGTSGRRANNEQYFGPGTRLTVT.

The V gene is TRBV30, the J gene TRBJ2-6; D not resolved. The CDR3 is made up of 14 amino acids. Germline assignment: CDR1 GTSNPN and CDR2 SVGIG (reference sequence). V was cut by 4 bases and J by 0 bases, with 7 bases left in between. CDR3 loop: CAWTDGSGANVLTF. CDR3 nucleotides: TGTGCCTGGACAGACGGCTCTGGGGCCAACGTCCTGACTTTC.

This clonotype has ten or more counts. The V gene is TRBV6-6, the J gene TRBJ2-1, with D perhaps being TRBD1 or TRBD2 (6 bases each). Germline loops: CDR1 MNHNY, CDR2 SVGAGI (reference sequence). The CDR3 contains 13 residues. The ends were cut back, 11 bases at V and 4 bases at J, with 15 bases in the middle. CDR3 coding DNA: TGTGCCTCCCGGGGGCGGGGTTACAATGAGCAGTTCTTC. Translation: CASRGRGYNEQFF.

This clonotype has more than one count but fewer than ten. The chain is built from TRBV6-6 and TRBJ2-5; D is perhaps TRBD1 (6 bases). V was shortened by 6 bases and J by 3 bases, with 14 bases between the two germline ends. The germline CDR1 and CDR2 sequences are MNHNY and SVGAGI (reference sequence). There are 14 residues in the CDR3. CDR3 nucleotide sequence: TGTGCCAGCAGCCTTCAGGGGACGGAAGAGACCCAGTACTTC. This sequence encodes CASSLQGTEETQYF.

This clonotype occurred many times. CDR3 loop: CSANSGNSYNEQFF. The CDR3 region has the DNA TGCAGTGCCAATAGCGGGAACTCCTACAATGAGCAGTTCTTC. The chain uses TRBV20-1 and TRBJ2-1; 8 bases are a match to TRBD2. The CDR3 sequence is 14 residues long. With V trimmed by 6 bases and J by 0 bases, 4 bases remained unmatched. CDR1 is DFQATT, CDR2 SNEGSKA, per germline (reference sequence).

At least ten counts were recorded for this clonotype. This sequence joins TRBV5-1 and TRBJ2-1, with D uncertain. The CDR3 extends over 15 amino acids. V lost 4 bases and J 7 bases, leaving 18 bases between the germline ends. Germline-derived CDR1 and CDR2 are SGHRS and YFSETQ. CDR3 sequence: CASSGDPDLINEQFF. Written as DNA, the CDR3 is TGCGCCAGCAGCGGAGACCCTGACTTAATAAATGAGCAGTTCTTC.

V usage is TRBV6-5 and J usage is TRBJ1-1; D unresolved. The CDR3 length is 16 residues. Deletions cut 2 bases from V and 1 base from J, with 14 bases between. Looked up from germline, CDR1 is MNHEY and CDR2 is SVGAGI. CDR3 loop: CASSYGLGVTNTEAFF. Here the CDR3 DNA reads TGTGCCAGCAGTTACGGACTCGGGGTTACGAACACTGAAGCTTTCTTT.

The chain recombines TRBV7-3 with TRBJ1-1, with a tentative D call TRBD1 (5 bases). The CDR3 length is 14 residues. The germline V gene has CDR1 SGHTA and CDR2 FQGTGA. Between the trimmed V and J ends, which lost 5 bases and 3 bases, there was a span of 13 bases. CDR3 residues: CASSRQPYDTEAFF. The CDR3 region has the DNA TGTGCCAGCAGCCGACAGCCGTACGACACTGAAGCTTTCTTT.

This clonotype was counted a few times. The rearrangement joins TRBV7-9 to TRBJ2-7; tentatively, D is TRBD2 (6 bases). The assigned J gene may be wrong: the sequence end matches TRBJ2-5 better. Germline assignment: CDR1 SEHNR and CDR2 FQNEAQ (reference sequence). This CDR3 contains 13 residues. CDR3 sequence reads: CASSLAGRQTQYF. In nucleotides, the CDR3 is TGTGCCAGCAGCTTAGCTGGGAGGCAGACCCAGTACTTC.

This chain links TRBV9 with TRBJ2-7; weak D call: TRBD2 (5 bases). V shed 3 bases and J shed 4 bases, with 14 bases lying between them. The germline gives CDR1 SGDLS, CDR2 YYNGEE. The CDR3 totals 14 residues. Here the CDR3 DNA reads TGTGCCAGCAGCGAGTCGGGAATGGGGTACGAGCAGTACTTC. It translates to CASSESGMGYEQYF.

As for this clonotype: This could be a read error, since a much larger clone is one nucleotide away. The chain is built from TRBV5-1 and TRBJ2-3; TRBD2 aligns across 8 bases. From germline, CDR1 is SGHRS and CDR2 YFSETQ. The V segment lost 7 bases and the J segment 4 bases; nucleotides outside the gene matches: 8. The CDR3 is made up of 14 amino acids. CDR3 in DNA: TGCGCCAGCTGGGCGGGAGGAGAACCAGATACGCAGTATTTT. As protein: CASWAGGEPDTQYF.

This clonotype was found a few times. J is TRBJ1-2 and V is TRBV12-3 or TRBV12-4; TRBD1 matches 8 bases. V lost 6 bases, J lost 4 bases, and 4 bases stayed unmatched. This CDR3 is 13 amino acids long. The CDR3 DNA follows: TGTGCCAGCAGGGTGACAGGGGCCTATGGCTACACCTTC. This sequence encodes CASRVTGAYGYTF.

This clonotype was detected a few times. One base away lies a much larger clone, so this may be a sequencing read error. The J gene is TRBJ2-1, the V gene TRBV5-1; TRBD2 agrees at 11 bases. The CDR3 has 17 amino acids. The germline gives CDR1 SGHRS, CDR2 YFSETQ. The CDR3: CVSSPGIAGGPWDEQFF. In DNA form, the CDR3 reads TGCGTCAGCAGCCCGGGGATAGCGGGGGGGCCGTGGGATGAGCAGTTCTTC.

This clonotype was seen at least ten times. This chain connects TRBV6-4 to TRBJ1-4; D is possibly TRBD1 (5 bases). The CDR3 is made up of 14 amino acids. The germline CDR1 and CDR2 sequences are MRHNA and SNTAGT. V shed 2 bases and J shed 8 bases, with 12 bases lying between them. The CDR3 region has the DNA TGTGCCAGCAGTGACGGTCAGGGAAGGGAAAAACTGTTTTTT. Protein product: CASSDGQGREKLFF.

This rearrangement joins TRBV6-1 to TRBJ2-7, with D perhaps matching TRBD2 (6 bases). Trimming cost V 6 bases and J 2 bases, with 14 bases left between them. The CDR3 is 14 residues long. Germline lookup yields CDR1 MNHNS and CDR2 SASEGT. CDR3 sequence: CASRAPGETYEQYF. CDR3 nucleotides: TGTGCCAGCAGGGCGCCGGGGGAAACCTACGAGCAGTACTTC.

Ten or more counts support this clonotype. V is TRBV10-2 and J is TRBJ1-2, with 7 bases lining up with TRBD1. The germline CDR1 and CDR2 sequences are WSHSY and SAAADI. This CDR3 is built from 13 residues. The ends lost 7 bases at V and 2 bases at J; junction bases unmatched: 4. The CDR3 coding sequence is TGCGCCAGCAAGGCGGGACAGAACTATGGCTACACCTTC. Its protein product is CASKAGQNYGYTF.

This clonotype was picked up a small number of times. This sequence joins TRBV11-2 and TRBJ1-5; 7 bases are shared with TRBD1. V was pared by 5 bases and J by 5 bases, with 9 bases of the junction left unmatched. Germline lookup yields CDR1 SGHAT and CDR2 FQNNGV. CDR3 length equals 15 residues. This CDR3 reads CASSSGQEGYQPQHF. The CDR3, as DNA: TGTGCCAGCAGCAGTGGACAGGAAGGTTATCAGCCCCAGCATTTT.

The sample holds one count of this clonotype. Since a much larger clone is just one base distant, this may be a read error. This chain uses TRBV15 with TRBJ2-5, with 13 bases that match TRBD2. The length of the CDR3 is 17 residues. The V gene's germline CDR1 is LNHNV and CDR2 YYDKDF (reference sequence). V gave up 3 bases and J gave up 9 bases; unmatched junction bases: 13. This CDR3 is CATSSAPGLAGKEPQYF. Written as DNA, the CDR3 is TGTGCCACCAGCAGCGCCCCGGGACTAGCGGGAAAGGAGCCCCAGTACTTC. The full variable domain, in which reference TRBV15 and TRBJ2-5 provide the parts outside the CDR3, is DAMVIQNPRYQVTQFGKPVTLSCSQTLNHNVMYWYQQKSSQAPKLLFHYYDKDFNNEADTPDNFQSRRPNTSFCFLDIRSPGLGDTAMYLCATSSAPGLAGKEPQYFGPGTRLLVL.

A remark on this clonotype: Given a much more abundant clone one base away, this may be a read error. V and J are TRBV20-1 and TRBJ2-1, with 11 bases matching TRBD2. The CDR3 consists of 15 residues. Germline V gene lookup returns CDR1 DFQATT and CDR2 SNEGSKA (reference sequence). CDR3 protein: CSARSGTSGDNEQLF. CDR3 bases: TGCAGTGCTAGATCCGGGACTAGCGGTGACAATGAGCAGTTGTTC.

On this clonotype itself: Given a much more abundant clone one base away, this may be a read error. The chain recombines TRBV4-1 with TRBJ1-2; no clear D gene. Germline lookup yields CDR1 MGHRA and CDR2 YSYEKL. This CDR3 has 15 amino acids. V was shortened by 4 bases and J by 0 bases, with 12 bases between the two germline ends. The CDR3 region has the DNA TGCGCCAGCAGCCGAGATCCGCTCTCTAACTATGGCTACACCTTC. Its protein is CASSRDPLSNYGYTF.

This clonotype appeared many times. The V gene is TRBV6-6, the J gene TRBJ2-7, with TRBD1 as a possible D gene (6 bases). V gave up 2 bases and J gave up 1 base, with 12 bases separating them. The length of the CDR3 is 15 residues. Per the germline V gene, CDR1 is MNHNY and CDR2 is SVGAGI (reference sequence). Written as DNA, the CDR3 is TGTGCCAGCAGTTACGGACAGTCGATTTCCTACGAGCAGTACTTC. Its protein is CASSYGQSISYEQYF.

This clonotype was found many times. The V gene is TRBV6-5, the J gene TRBJ2-5; D not certain. Germline-derived CDR1 and CDR2 are MNHEY and SVGAGI. The CDR3 contains 13 residues. Trimming pared 6 bases from V and 1 base from J, leaving 9 bases between. Here the CDR3 reads CASRGRIQETQYF. CDR3 in DNA: TGTGCCAGCAGAGGACGCATCCAAGAGACCCAGTACTTC.

This clonotype was seen a few times. The chain combines TRBV4-3 with TRBJ1-2, with a possible D match to TRBD1 (5 bases). Germline lookup yields CDR1 LGHNA and CDR2 YSLEER. CDR3 length equals 14 residues. The V gene lost 0 bases and the J gene lost 8 bases, with 13 bases spanning the gap. CDR3 sequence: CASSQEGGTRGYTF. DNA for the CDR3: TGCGCCAGCAGCCAAGAGGGAGGGACCCGGGGCTACACCTTC.

The genes are TRBV7-8 and TRBJ1-1, with D unclear. The CDR3 consists of 11 residues. Germline assignment: CDR1 SGHVS and CDR2 FQNEAQ. Trimming removed 3 bases at V and 6 bases at J, with 5 bases between. Here the CDR3 reads CASSLMAEAFF. CDR3 nucleotides: TGTGCCAGCAGCTTGATGGCTGAAGCTTTCTTT.

There are a few counts of this clonotype. This CDR3 reads CASSEAALYGYTF. CDR3 nucleotides: TGTGCCAGCAGTGAAGCTGCCCTCTATGGCTACACCTTC. This chain joins TRBV6-1 and TRBJ1-2; D not certain. V lost 0 bases and J lost 4, with 6 bases in between. The CDR3 loop spans 13 amino acids. Germline V gene data show CDR1 as MNHNS and CDR2 as SASEGT.

The CDR3 DNA reads as TGTGCCAGCAGTTTAAACCCCATGAACACTGAAGCTTTCTTT. It specifies CASSLNPMNTEAFF. The chain recombines TRBV27 with TRBJ1-1, with D unresolved. Trimming took off 2 bases at V and 0 bases at J, with 7 bases between the two ends. The germline CDR1 and CDR2 sequences are MNHEY and SMNVEV (reference sequence). This CDR3 has 14 amino acids.